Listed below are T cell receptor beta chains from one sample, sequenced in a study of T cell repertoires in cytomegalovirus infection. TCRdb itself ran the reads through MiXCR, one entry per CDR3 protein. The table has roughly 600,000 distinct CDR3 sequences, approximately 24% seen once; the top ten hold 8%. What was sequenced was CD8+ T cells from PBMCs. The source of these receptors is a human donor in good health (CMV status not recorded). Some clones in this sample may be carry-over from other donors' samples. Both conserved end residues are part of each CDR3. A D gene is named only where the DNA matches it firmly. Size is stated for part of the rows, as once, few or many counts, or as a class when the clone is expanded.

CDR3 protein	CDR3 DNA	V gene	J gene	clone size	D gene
CASSFLDPNTGELFF	TGTGCCAGCAGTTTCCTGGACCCGAACACCGGGGAGCTGTTTTTT	TRBV28	TRBJ2-2	few	-
CASSLGTGPDPWSTDTQYF	TGTGCCAGCAGTCTCGGGACAGGGCCCGACCCCTGGAGCACAGATACGCAGTATTTT	TRBV28	TRBJ2-3	few	TRBD1
CANSLGGEQFF	TGTGCCAACAGCTTAGGTGGGGAGCAGTTCTTC	TRBV7-9	TRBJ2-1	-	-
CASSPQGIGYTF	TGTGCCAGCAGTCCACAGGGAATTGGCTACACCTTC	TRBV12-3/TRBV12-4	TRBJ1-2	once	-
CASSSAGRDVLTF	TGTGCCAGCAGTTCGGCAGGGAGGGACGTCCTGACTTTC	TRBV28	TRBJ2-6	-	TRBD2
CASTVTGGSQNTEAFF	TGTGCCAGCACCGTCACAGGGGGATCCCAGAACACTGAAGCTTTCTTT	TRBV12-3/TRBV12-4	TRBJ1-1	-	TRBD1
CASSQLRPLDTNEKLFF	TGCGCCAGCAGTCAATTAAGGCCTCTAGACACTAATGAAAAACTGTTTTTT	TRBV23-1	TRBJ1-4	-	-
CASRSLAGGTYNEQFF	TGTGCCAGCAGATCACTAGCGGGGGGGACTTACAATGAGCAGTTCTTC	TRBV6-5	TRBJ2-1	-	TRBD2
CSVYPTDYNEQFF	TGCAGCGTTTACCCGACAGACTACAATGAGCAGTTCTTC	TRBV29-1	TRBJ2-1	-	-
CASSSTRAAGYGYTF	TGTGCCAGCAGCTCGACCCGGGCCGCTGGGTATGGCTACACCTTC	TRBV7-8	TRBJ1-2	many	-
CASSHGGLGGEQFF	TGTGCCAGCAGTCACGGGGGGCTAGGGGGTGAGCAGTTCTTC	TRBV6-5	TRBJ2-1	-	-
CASSEGAGGLRETQYF	TGTGCCAGCAGTGAGGGAGCGGGGGGCCTACGAGAGACCCAGTACTTC	TRBV2	TRBJ2-5	-	TRBD2
CASSSSRQGVYGYTF	TGTGCCAGCAGTTCCAGTCGACAGGGGGTCTATGGCTACACCTTC	TRBV6-5	TRBJ1-2	few	TRBD1
CASSYSIQFTGDSPLHF	TGTGCCAGCAGTTACTCGATTCAGTTCACAGGCGATTCACCCCTCCACTTT	TRBV6-8	TRBJ1-6	-	-
CASSSRAGVTYNEQFF	TGTGCCAGCAGCTCCCGGGCGGGCGTGACCTACAATGAGCAGTTCTTC	TRBV9	TRBJ2-1	-	-
CASSVTQGFNEQFF	TGTGCCAGCAGCGTTACCCAGGGGTTCAATGAGCAGTTCTTC	TRBV2	TRBJ2-1	-	-
CASSTRDRDTGELFF	TGTGCCAGCAGCACCCGGGACAGGGACACCGGGGAGCTGTTTTTT	TRBV7-6	TRBJ2-2	many	TRBD1
CASSRPTGLVFEQYF	TGTGCCAGCAGCCGACCGACGGGACTAGTCTTCGAGCAGTACTTC	TRBV7-9	TRBJ2-7	many	TRBD2
CASKGDANTGELFF	TGTGCCAGCAAGGGTGACGCGAACACCGGGGAGCTGTTTTTT	TRBV6-2/TRBV6-3	TRBJ2-2	-	-
CASSFRDRVTDTQYF	TGTGCCAGCAGTTTCCGTGACAGGGTCACAGATACGCAGTATTTT	TRBV27	TRBJ2-3	many	TRBD1
CASSYKGLASYNEQFF	TGTGCCAGCAGCTACAAGGGACTAGCGTCGTACAATGAGCAGTTCTTC	TRBV7-9	TRBJ2-1	-	TRBD2
CSASGTSDYEQYF	TGCAGTGCTAGTGGGACTAGCGATTACGAGCAGTACTTC	TRBV20-1	TRBJ2-7	few	TRBD2
CAISDPRQGNTQYF	TGTGCCATCAGTGATCCCCGACAGGGAAATACGCAGTATTTT	TRBV10-3	TRBJ2-3	-	TRBD1
CASSLVLGDEQYF	TGTGCCAGCAGCTTAGTTCTGGGGGACGAGCAGTACTTC	TRBV7-6	TRBJ2-7	few	-
CASSEPYQETQYF	TGTGCCAGCAGTGAACCGTACCAAGAGACCCAGTACTTC	TRBV2	TRBJ2-5	-	-
CASSLRPRGHGELFF	TGTGCCAGCAGTTTACGACCCAGGGGGCATGGGGAGCTGTTTTTT	TRBV28	TRBJ2-2	many	TRBD1
CSARDLRGFSYNEQFF	TGCAGTGCTAGAGATCTCCGGGGGTTCTCCTACAATGAGCAGTTCTTC	TRBV20-1	TRBJ2-1	few	-
CASSLVEGAGGHQPQHF	TGTGCCAGCAGCTTAGTAGAGGGGGCAGGGGGACATCAGCCCCAGCATTTT	TRBV7-8	TRBJ1-5	-	TRBD1
CASSSRDREETQYF	TGTGCCAGTAGTAGCCGGGACAGGGAAGAGACCCAGTACTTC	TRBV19	TRBJ2-5	-	TRBD1
CASSHYLTTASGNTIYF	TGTGCCAGCAGCCATTACCTGACGACAGCCTCTGGAAACACCATATATTTT	TRBV14	TRBJ1-3	-	-
CASSLPRREAFF	TGTGCCAGCAGCCTACCGAGGAGGGAAGCTTTCTTT	TRBV7-6	TRBJ1-1	-	-
CASSLEGEDEQFF	TGTGCCAGCAGCTTAGAAGGGGAGGATGAGCAGTTCTTC	TRBV7-3	TRBJ2-1	many	-
CSASGGLAGGLNEQFF	TGCAGTGCCTCGGGGGGACTAGCGGGGGGACTCAATGAGCAGTTCTTC	TRBV20-1	TRBJ2-1	few	TRBD2